This entry lists 16 T cell receptor beta chains sequenced from one sample in a study of human T cells and chemical hapten exposure. TCRdb redid the calling of the RACE reads with MiXCR, one entry per CDR3 protein. The sample lists approximately 320,000 distinct CDR3 sequences; about 5% were seen once. The time point here: pre-sensitization, week 0. Treatment meaning: therapeutic diphenylcyclopropenone sensitization with weekly scalp DPC. The source was whole blood, collected in connection with sensitization to the hapten diphenylcyclopropenone (DPC). These receptors all come from a woman between 18 and 30 years old with alopecia areata. Some clones in this sample may be carry-over from other donors' samples.

This clonotype was seen ten or more times. The J gene is TRBJ1-6, the V gene TRBV11-2; 8 bases fit TRBD1. The length of the CDR3 is 16 residues. The germline V gene encodes CDR1 SGHAT and CDR2 FQNNGV. J gave up 6 bases and V 4 bases, and 8 bases lay outside the gene matches. CDR3 in DNA: TGTGCCAGCAGCTCGGAGCGACAGGGGAGTAATTCACCCCTCCACTTT. Protein: CASSSERQGSNSPLHF.

Remarks on this clonotype: A much larger clone sits a single nucleotide away, making a read error possible. The J gene is TRBJ2-7, the V gene TRBV28, with D possibly matching TRBD1 (6 bases). Trimming cost V 5 bases and J 5 bases, with 16 bases left between them. Per germline, CDR1 MDHEN and CDR2 SYDVKM. This CDR3 contains 14 residues. DNA for the CDR3: TGTGCCAGCAGTGTTACAGGGAGCTGGAACGAGCAGTACTTC. Its protein product is CASSVTGSWNEQYF.

This clonotype was found a few times. The chain has TRBV10-3 and TRBJ1-2, with D perhaps TRBD1 (5 bases). Germline CDR1 reads ENHRY; CDR2 reads SYGVKD. V was clipped by 2 bases and J by 4 bases, with 23 bases between them. The CDR3 is made up of 18 amino acids. The CDR3 nucleotides read TGTGCCATCAGTGAGGTCGACAGCCCGCCAAACCCCGGCTATGGCTACACCTTC. Protein product: CAISEVDSPPNPGYGYTF.

This clonotype was recorded a few times. CDR3 sequence: CASSLGRGQYEQFF. The CDR3 bases are TGTGCCAGCAGCCTCGGAAGGGGTCAGTATGAGCAGTTCTTC. The J gene is TRBJ2-1, the V gene TRBV13, with D perhaps TRBD1 (5 bases). Between the trimmed V and J ends, which lost 5 bases and 8 bases, there was a span of 16 bases. The V gene's germline CDR1 is PRHDT and CDR2 FYEKMQ (reference sequence). The CDR3 has 14 amino acids. Variable domain in full (rest from reference TRBV13 and TRBJ2-1): AAGVIQSPRHLIKEKRETATLKCYPIPRHDTVYWYQQGPGQDPQFLISFYEKMQSDKGSIPDRFSAQQFSDYHSELNMSSLELGDSALYFCASSLGRGQYEQFFGPGTRLTVL.

In this sample, this clonotype turned up many times. The V and J genes are TRBV18 and TRBJ1-1, with D tentatively TRBD1 (5 bases). The CDR3 totals 16 residues. Germline-derived CDR1 and CDR2 are KGHSH and LQKENI. V was pared by 3 bases and J by 2 bases, with 16 bases between. For the CDR3, the DNA is TGTGCCAGCTCACCGCTTATTACAGGCGCCAACACTGAAGCTTTCTTT. It yields the protein CASSPLITGANTEAFF.

This clonotype was seen only a few times. The chain combines TRBV9 with TRBJ2-5; D may be TRBD2 (6 bases). The CDR3 covers 15 residues. From germline, CDR1 is SGDLS and CDR2 YYNGEE. V was clipped by 0 bases and J by 3 bases, with 12 bases between them. CDR3 in amino acids: CASSVAGRGEETQYF. As DNA, the CDR3 is TGTGCCAGCAGCGTAGCGGGGCGGGGCGAAGAGACCCAGTACTTC. The variable domain in full, with the rest retrieved from reference TRBV9 and TRBJ2-5, is DSGVTQTPKHLITATGQRVTLRCSPRSGDLSVYWYQQSLDQGLQFLIQYYNGEERAKGNILERFSAQQFPDLHSELNLSSLELGDSALYFCASSVAGRGEETQYFGPGTRLLVL.

In its sample, this clonotype was seen a few times. The chain employs TRBV5-1 and TRBJ2-3, with D unclear. This CDR3 has 15 amino acids. Deletions cut 0 bases from V and 1 base from J, with 9 bases between. Germline loops: CDR1 SGHRS, CDR2 YFSETQ. CDR3 loop: CASSLGLQRTDTQYF. DNA for the CDR3: TGCGCCAGCAGCTTGGGACTTCAGCGCACAGATACGCAGTATTTT.

This clonotype appeared many times. CDR3 in DNA: TGTGCCAGCAGCCTACTAGCGGGGGGCCCCGATACGCAGTATTTT. Encoded protein: CASSLLAGGPDTQYF. The chain recombines TRBV9 with TRBJ2-3; TRBD2 aligns across 12 bases. The CDR3 has 15 amino acids. Germline V gene data show CDR1 as SGDLS and CDR2 as YYNGEE. The V segment lost 4 bases and the J segment 6 bases; nucleotides outside the gene matches: 6.

This chain connects TRBV11-2 to TRBJ1-6; D remains ambiguous. The CDR3 loop spans 13 amino acids. CDR1 SGHAT and CDR2 FQNNGV come from the germline V gene. The V end was cut by 0 bases, the J end by 11 bases, with 8 bases between. The CDR3 coding sequence is TGTGCCAGCAGCTTAGAAGGATTGCCACCCCTCCACTTT. This translates into CASSLEGLPPLHF.

The gene calls are TRBV6-6 and TRBJ2-2; D is perhaps TRBD1 (5 bases). Trimming removed 8 bases at V and 4 bases at J, with 14 bases between. Germline CDR1 and CDR2: MNHNY and SVGAGI (reference sequence). This CDR3 is 14 amino acids long. CDR3 coding DNA: TGTGCCAGCGGCAGGGCTTCTCGCACCGGGGAGCTGTTTTTT. It codes for CASGRASRTGELFF.

This clonotype occurred many times. This chain connects TRBV6-5 to TRBJ2-7; no definite D call. Trimming took 0 bases from V and 0 from J, leaving 9 bases between them. CDR1 and CDR2 (germline): MNHEY, SVGAGI. The CDR3 is made up of 15 amino acids. The chain's CDR3 is CASSYSSESSYEQYF. In nucleotides, the CDR3 is TGTGCCAGCAGTTACTCGTCGGAGAGCTCCTACGAGCAGTACTTC.

This clonotype was picked up many times. This chain uses TRBV6-5 with TRBJ1-1; possible D gene TRBD1, 6 bases. CDR3 length: 18 amino acids. Germline CDR1 is MNHEY and CDR2 is SVGAGI. Between the trimmed V and J ends, which lost 4 bases and 1 base, there was a span of 22 bases. CDR3 in amino acids: CASSSDFPGGGRNTEAFF. In DNA form, the CDR3 reads TGTGCCAGCAGTTCAGACTTTCCGGGAGGGGGGCGGAACACTGAAGCTTTCTTT.

In its sample, this clonotype was seen a few times. The chain recombines TRBV5-6 with TRBJ1-5; TRBD1 aligns across 7 bases. Germline V gives CDR1 SGHDT, CDR2 YYEEEE. V lost 4 bases to trimming and J lost 2 bases; unmatched junction nucleotides: 12. The CDR3 has 17 residues. This CDR3 is CASSVRDREGGNQPQHF. The CDR3 DNA sequence: TGTGCCAGCAGCGTACGAGACAGGGAGGGAGGCAATCAGCCCCAGCATTTT.

The V and J genes are TRBV2 and TRBJ1-5; D might be TRBD1 (6 bases). V was trimmed by 5 bases and J by 5 bases, leaving 13 bases between them. Looked up from germline, CDR1 is SNHLY and CDR2 is FYNNEI. This CDR3 is built from 14 residues. The DNA of the CDR3 is TGTGCCAGCAGTCCAAGACAGGTTCATCAGCCCCAGCATTTT. It translates to CASSPRQVHQPQHF.

This clonotype was counted a few times. This chain connects TRBV10-3 to TRBJ1-4; D remains unclear. Germline assignment: CDR1 ENHRY and CDR2 SYGVKD. V gave up 3 bases and J gave up 0 bases, with 5 bases separating them. CDR3 length: 14 amino acids. In DNA, the CDR3 is TGTGCCATCAGTGACAGAACAACTAATGAAAAACTGTTTTTT. Protein sequence: CAISDRTTNEKLFF.

This clonotype has at least ten counts. The V call is TRBV7-2, the J call TRBJ2-1; TRBD2 matches 11 bases. The CDR3 has 15 amino acids. The germline gives CDR1 SGHTA, CDR2 FQGNSA. V shed 5 bases and J 5 bases; nucleotides not matched to a gene: 5. In DNA form, the CDR3 reads TGTGCCAGCAGCGCCGGGACTAGCGGAAACAATGAGCAGTTCTTC. Protein: CASSAGTSGNNEQFF.